The 5 T cell receptor beta chains reported below all come from one sample, sequenced in a study of shared clonotypes between healthy human individuals. The protocol was immunoSEQ multiplex PCR, while the TCRdb copy is restricted to in-frame clones and leaves out a portion. The sample includes around 2.3 million clones, approximately 96% of them seen just once. The sequenced sample consisted of naive CD4+ T cells sorted from blood. Subset specified: CD45RA+ positively selected. These receptors originate from a man between 18 and 29 years old in good health.

In its sample, this clone was seen once. CDR3 sequence: CASSIRRYF. In nucleotides, the CDR3 is TGCGCCAGCAGTATTAGAAGGTACTTC. The chain couples TRBV10-1 to TRBJ2-7; D call uncertain. Trimming removed 5 bases at V and 12 bases at J, with 8 bases between. The germline V gene has CDR1 WNHNN and CDR2 SYGVQD (reference sequence). This CDR3 is 9 amino acids long.

This sequence joins TRBV28 and TRBJ1-4; possible D gene TRBD1, 6 bases. Per germline, CDR1 MDHEN and CDR2 SYDVKM. CDR3 size: 13 residues. Trimming removed 11 bases from V and 3 bases from J, with 13 bases in between. The CDR3 spells CAYQGSANEKLFF. The CDR3, as DNA: TGTGCCTACCAGGGGTCGGCTAATGAAAAACTGTTTTTT.

The chain combines TRBV4-3 with TRBJ1-3, with D unclear. Germline V gene data show CDR1 as LGHNA and CDR2 as YSLEER. The V and J ends lost 5 bases and 7 bases respectively, with 12 bases between them. This CDR3 contains 13 residues. CDR3 sequence reads: CASSSEPWNTIYF. The DNA of the CDR3 is TGCGCCAGCAGCTCTGAACCGTGGAACACCATATATTTT.

This sequence joins TRBV7-2 and TRBJ1-1; 11 bases line up with TRBD1. The CDR3 is 17 amino acids. V lost 5 bases, J lost 3 bases, and 11 bases stayed unmatched. The germline V gene has CDR1 SGHTA and CDR2 FQGNSA. The CDR3 sequence: CASSKARTGGAYTEAFF. CDR3 DNA: TGTGCCAGCAGCAAAGCCCGGACAGGGGGCGCGTACACTGAAGCTTTCTTT.

The chain carries TRBV5-6 and TRBJ2-3; D is unresolved. Deletions cut 1 base from V and 4 bases from J, with 10 bases between. Germline CDR1 SGHDT, CDR2 YYEEEE. The CDR3 totals 14 residues. The CDR3, as DNA: TGTGCCAGCAGCTTGATAGATTTGGCAGATACGCAGTATTTT. Amino acid sequence: CASSLIDLADTQYF.